The clone carrying this T cell receptor beta chain has only a few counts. The donor group consisted entirely of healthy Caucasians. This entry comes from a study of identical twins. The cDNA had a unique molecular identifier and a template-switch universal primer site. TCRdb reanalysed the 5' RACE reads using MiXCR and keeps one entry per CDR3 protein. This table holds 500,000 to 550,000 distinct CDR3 sequences, around 22% found once. Separately, the same data were catalogued under a study of yellow fever vaccine responses in identical twins.

The TCR originated in a young woman in good health. Material: CD4+ T cells sorted from blood.

The CDR3, as DNA: TGTGCCAGCACTCCCGGGACCATAAACAATGAGCAGTTCTTC. It codes for CASTPGTINNEQFF. The rearrangement joins TRBV12-3 or TRBV12-4 to TRBJ2-1, with D perhaps being TRBD1 or TRBD2 (5 bases each). The CDR3 is 14 residues long. V gave up 7 bases and J gave up 5 bases, with 15 bases separating them.